Shown below are 24 T cell receptor beta chains from a single sample sequenced in a study of beta chain features in type 1 diabetes (dated by TCRdb to the late 2010s). To prepare the library, the immunoSEQ multiplex PCR assay was applied. The High Capacity cDNA Reverse Transcription Kit was used to reverse transcribe all of the isolated RNA, meaning that expressed TCRB transcripts were what got sequenced. The immuneACCESS repertoire file appears here via TCRdb, limited to in-frame rearrangements. These files lack a portion of the clones; in checked studies, under half of the deficit traces to unresolved V genes, and the cause of the others is not known. This sample gives 300,000 to 350,000 clones in total; 15% to 20% of them show up just once. The ten largest make up around 0.04% of the sample. Sequences were obtained from naive CD4+ T cells from blood. The cell subset or site label for this specimen denotes: true naive CD4+ T cells. The receptors here all came from a woman aged 18-29 years in good health.

The table lists this clone with a few counts. The chain uses TRBV13 and TRBJ2-1; D possibly corresponds to TRBD2 (7 bases). The CDR3 contains 15 residues. V was cut by 0 bases and J by 2 bases, with 8 bases left in between. Germline V lookup: CDR1 PRHDT, CDR2 FYEKMQ (reference sequence). The CDR3 DNA is TGTGCCAGCAGCTTAGGCGGGGGGCCCTACAATGAGCAGTTCTTC. Protein product: CASSLGGGPYNEQFF.

On this clone: Distinct nucleotide sequences in the sample also encode this CDR3. This rearrangement joins TRBV30 to TRBJ2-1; TRBD2 agrees at 8 bases. This CDR3 contains 14 residues. The germline V gene has CDR1 GTSNPN and CDR2 SVGIG (reference sequence). V lost 2 bases, J lost 0 bases, and 0 bases stayed unmatched. CDR3 in DNA: TGTGCCTGGAGTAGCGGGAGCTCCTACAATGAGCAGTTCTTC. Translated, it gives CAWSSGSSYNEQFF.

The chain employs TRBV19 and TRBJ2-5, with TRBD2 identical over 7 bases. With 4 bases clipped from V and 2 bases from J, the junction kept 7 bases outside the gene matches. The CDR3 sequence is 15 residues long. Per the germline V gene, CDR1 is LNHDA and CDR2 is SQIVND (reference sequence). CDR3: CASSTGLGVQETQYF. CDR3 nucleotide sequence: TGTGCCAGTAGTACCGGACTAGGGGTACAAGAGACCCAGTACTTC.

The genes are TRBV10-3 and TRBJ1-5; 8 bases are shared with TRBD1. The CDR3 has 15 residues. Germline V CDR1 and CDR2: ENHRY, SYGVKD. With 6 bases clipped from V and 6 bases from J, the junction kept 10 bases outside the gene matches. CDR3 coding DNA: TGTGCCATCAGGCAGGGACAGGAGAGGGGTCAGCCCCAGCATTTT. Encoded protein: CAIRQGQERGQPQHF.

This clone was observed a few times. The chain uses TRBV7-9 and TRBJ2-4; D is perhaps TRBD1 (6 bases). V gave up 5 bases and J gave up 6 bases, with 17 bases separating them. The CDR3 has 15 residues. The germline V gene has CDR1 SEHNR and CDR2 FQNEAQ (reference sequence). CDR3 DNA: TGTGCCAGCAGCCCACAGGGCTGGAGTGGAAACATTCAGTACTTC. This sequence encodes CASSPQGWSGNIQYF.

This clone has just a few counts. The rearrangement uses TRBV4-3 and TRBJ2-2, with 9 bases aligning to TRBD2. Germline V lookup: CDR1 LGHNA, CDR2 YSLEER. The CDR3 runs 16 residues. V gave up 4 bases and J gave up 7 bases; unmatched junction bases: 10. The CDR3 reads CASSPMAGGVFGELFF. Written as DNA, the CDR3 is TGCGCCAGCAGCCCCATGGCGGGAGGGGTGTTCGGGGAGCTGTTTTTT.

In this sample, this clone turned up a few times. V and J are TRBV14 and TRBJ1-2; tentatively, D is TRBD1 (5 bases). Trimming took 3 bases from V and 4 from J, leaving 15 bases between them. The length of the CDR3 is 15 residues. Per the germline V gene, CDR1 is SGHDN and CDR2 is FVKESK. DNA for the CDR3: TGTGCCAGCAGCCATGGAGGGACGGTGGGCTATGGCTACACCTTC. Its translation: CASSHGGTVGYGYTF.

This clone was picked up a small number of times. The rearrangement joins TRBV14 to TRBJ2-1, with D possibly matching TRBD1 (5 bases). The CDR3 loop spans 15 amino acids. The V end was cut by 1 base, the J end by 3 bases, with 10 bases between. Germline assignment: CDR1 SGHDN and CDR2 FVKESK. The CDR3 reads CASSQASGFYNEQFF. The CDR3 nucleotides read TGTGCCAGCAGCCAAGCTTCAGGGTTCTACAATGAGCAGTTCTTC.

This clone was seen only a few times. V is TRBV19 and J is TRBJ1-2; weak D call: TRBD1 (5 bases). The CDR3 totals 15 residues. Germline V CDR1 and CDR2: LNHDA, SQIVND (reference sequence). The V and J ends lost 5 bases and 3 bases respectively, with 16 bases between them. The CDR3 protein is CASSVSGSGDYGYTF. The CDR3 DNA follows: TGTGCCAGTAGTGTGTCAGGGTCGGGGGACTATGGCTACACCTTC.

Here the CDR3 DNA reads TGCGCCAGCAGCTTGGCGGCGGGTGGGGACTACGAGCAGTACTTC. It yields the protein CASSLAAGGDYEQYF. This rearrangement joins TRBV5-1 to TRBJ2-7, with D maybe TRBD2 (5 bases). Trimming took 0 bases from V and 3 from J, leaving 13 bases between them. CDR1 is SGHRS and CDR2 is YFSETQ in the germline V gene. The CDR3 spans 15 residues.

The chain couples TRBV4-3 to TRBJ2-2; D might be TRBD1 (5 bases). CDR3 length equals 18 residues. V was clipped by 0 bases and J by 1 base, with 15 bases between them. CDR1 LGHNA and CDR2 YSLEER come from the germline V gene. The DNA for the CDR3 is TGCGCCAGCAGCCAAGAAAGCATCCGGCAGGGGAACACCGGGGAGCTGTTTTTT. It translates to CASSQESIRQGNTGELFF.

The chain joins TRBV5-1 to TRBJ1-2; 7 positions agree with TRBD1. Trimming at V came to 0 bases and at J to 3 bases, leaving 5 bases not matched to a gene. CDR1 is SGHRS, CDR2 YFSETQ, per germline. The CDR3 loop spans 15 amino acids. The CDR3 DNA reads TGCGCCAGCAGCTTGGACAGGGGATGGGACTATGGCTACACCTTC. Encoded protein: CASSLDRGWDYGYTF.

The chain is built from TRBV4-1 and TRBJ2-2; D is perhaps TRBD1 (6 bases). V was clipped by 8 bases and J by 0 bases, with 10 bases between them. The CDR3 consists of 14 residues. Germline loops: CDR1 MGHRA, CDR2 YSYEKL. DNA of the CDR3: TGCGCCAGCCATGACAGGCCGAACACCGGGGAGCTGTTTTTT. This gives the protein CASHDRPNTGELFF.

J is TRBJ1-6 and V is TRBV5-1; possibly TRBD1 for D (5 bases). Trimming left V 0 bases short and J 9 bases short, with 13 bases between. Germline lookup yields CDR1 SGHRS and CDR2 YFSETQ. This CDR3 region has 15 residues. The CDR3 sequence: CASSLAEWGISPLHF. DNA of the CDR3: TGCGCCAGCAGCTTGGCCGAGTGGGGCATTTCACCCCTCCACTTT.

A few counts support this clone. V usage is TRBV30 and J usage is TRBJ2-2; tentative D call: TRBD1 (6 bases). V was pared by 3 bases and J by 6 bases, with 14 bases between. This CDR3 is built from 14 residues. In germline, CDR1 is GTSNPN, CDR2 SVGIG (reference sequence). CDR3 nucleotide sequence: TGTGCCTGGAGGAGGCCAGGGGCGGCCGGGGAGCTGTTTTTT. Translated: CAWRRPGAAGELFF.

The gene calls are TRBV29-1 and TRBJ1-1; TRBD1 might be the D (5 bases). Germline values: CDR1 SQVTM, CDR2 ANQGSEA. With 6 bases removed from V and 3 bases from J, the gap between germline ends came to 11 bases. The CDR3 totals 12 residues. The CDR3 sequence is CSVQEGYTEAFF. The DNA of the CDR3 is TGCAGCGTCCAGGAGGGGTACACTGAAGCTTTCTTT.

The CDR3, as DNA: TGTGCCTGGAGGGAAACTAGCGGGAGGAGCAATGAGCAGTTCTTC. Encoded protein: CAWRETSGRSNEQFF. The chain carries TRBV30 and TRBJ2-1, with 12 bases lining up with TRBD2. Trimming at V came to 3 bases and at J to 6 bases, leaving 6 bases not matched to a gene. The CDR3 covers 15 residues. Germline-derived CDR1 and CDR2 are GTSNPN and SVGIG (reference sequence).

The chain employs TRBV19 and TRBJ1-1; 8 bases align to TRBD1. With V trimmed by 3 bases and J by 1 base, 16 bases remained unmatched. There are 19 residues in the CDR3. CDR1 is LNHDA and CDR2 is SQIVND in the germline V gene (reference sequence). The CDR3 bases are TGTGCCAGTAGTATGAAGCCGGGACAGGCCAACCTAAGGAACACTGAAGCTTTCTTT. It yields the protein CASSMKPGQANLRNTEAFF.

V gene TRBV30 combines with J gene TRBJ2-1; D possibly corresponds to TRBD1 (6 bases). The CDR3 runs 12 residues. V lost 5 bases and J lost 5, with 10 bases in between. Per the germline V gene, CDR1 is GTSNPN and CDR2 is SVGIG (reference sequence). This CDR3 reads CAWVTGHNEQFF. The CDR3 nucleotides are TGTGCCTGGGTAACAGGGCACAATGAGCAGTTCTTC.

This clone was picked up a small number of times. V gene TRBV6-1 combines with J gene TRBJ2-5; D might be TRBD2 (5 bases). The CDR3 has 12 amino acids. CDR1 and CDR2 from the germline V gene are MNHNS and SASEGT. Trimming pared 1 base from V and 11 bases from J, leaving 11 bases between. The CDR3 region is CASSEGLSAQYF. The CDR3 bases are TGTGCCAGCAGTGAAGGACTTAGCGCACAGTACTTC.

V gene TRBV30 combines with J gene TRBJ2-7; tentative D call: TRBD2 (7 bases). V lost 7 bases to trimming and J lost 0 bases, with 13 bases between them. Germline assignment: CDR1 GTSNPN and CDR2 SVGIG (reference sequence). CDR3 length: 13 amino acids. In DNA form, the CDR3 reads TGTGCCTCCTCGGGGGGCGTCTCCTACGAGCAGTACTTC. Amino acid sequence: CASSGGVSYEQYF.

The chain carries TRBV19 and TRBJ2-1; 9 bases line up with TRBD2. The CDR3 spans 15 residues. From germline, CDR1 is LNHDA and CDR2 SQIVND (reference sequence). The V segment lost 3 bases and the J segment 4 bases; nucleotides outside the gene matches: 4. CDR3 region: CASSIELAGYNEQFF. The CDR3, as DNA: TGTGCCAGTAGTATTGAGCTAGCGGGGTACAATGAGCAGTTCTTC.

This clone has more than one count but fewer than ten. The chain employs TRBV19 and TRBJ1-1; tentative D call: TRBD1 (6 bases). Germline V gene sequence: CDR1 LNHDA, CDR2 SQIVND (reference sequence). The CDR3 contains 14 residues. Trimming removed 10 bases from V and 4 bases from J, with 19 bases in between. As DNA, the CDR3 is TGTGCCACCGTGAGCCGGGACACTTTCACTGAAGCTTTCTTT. Amino acid sequence: CATVSRDTFTEAFF.

The rearrangement links TRBV5-6 to TRBJ1-5; a possible D gene is TRBD1 (5 bases). The CDR3 runs 14 residues. Germline values: CDR1 SGHDT, CDR2 YYEEEE. V was clipped by 1 base and J by 5 bases, with 10 bases between them. The CDR3 sequence: CASSLPGNDQPQHF. The CDR3 DNA reads as TGTGCCAGCAGCTTGCCAGGGAACGATCAGCCCCAGCATTTT.